The source of this T cell receptor (beta chain) is a study of neoadjuvant anti-PD-1 for oral cavity cancer. About the study: Around day 43, patients without progression received a fourth nivolumab dose before surgery. Study-level results: With a few patients per group, TCR findings need larger cohorts. Expansion of preexisting intratumoral clones was suggested to aid response.

Details on this clone: What it binds is unknown.

Produced via immunoSEQ multiplex PCR; TCRdb's table is partial and in-frame only. The sample lists some 6,700 clones, around 50% occurring once. Cohort: HPV-negative, locally advanced oral cavity squamous cell carcinoma patients. The sequence derives from a person between 40 and 80 years old with oral cavity squamous cell carcinoma. Sequencing used tumor tissue, obtained before nivolumab (anti-PD-1) treatment.

The CDR3 is CASSVDRVRGYTF. CDR3 DNA sequence: TGTGCCAGCAGCGTGGACAGGGTCCGGGGCTACACCTTC. The rearrangement links TRBV11-2 to TRBJ1-2; 8 nucleotides match TRBD1. V shed 5 bases and J 8 bases; nucleotides not matched to a gene: 7. The germline V gene encodes CDR1 SGHAT and CDR2 FQNNGV. The CDR3 has 13 amino acids.